Listed here is a single TCR beta chain. As yet, its antigen is unknown. This record belongs to a study of cytomegalovirus exposure and HLA in healthy donors. Across the study: Earlier results showed approximately 110 million unique TCR beta sequences derived from approximately 180 million T cells. Points from the study as a whole: The authors enumerated some 160 TCR beta chains as linked to cytomegalovirus.

Trimming removed 2 bases from V and 1 base from J, with 8 bases in between. The CDR3 is 14 amino acids. Germline V gene sequence: CDR1 SNHLY, CDR2 FYNNEI. The PCR had 60 Vbeta and 13 Jbeta primers. TCRdb's copy holds only in-frame clones and misses some; the assay was immunoSEQ multiplex PCR. The table includes about 170,000 clones, around 83% detected once. Sequenced: PBMCs. The rearrangement uses TRBV2 and TRBJ1-1; no reliable D call. The clonotype comes from a girl aged 2-9 years in good health and CMV-seropositive. The CDR3 nucleotides read TGTGCCAGCAGTGAAAGGTCAGGGAACACTGAAGCTTTCTTT. Amino acids: CASSERSGNTEAFF.